These 30 T cell receptor beta chains came from one sample sequenced in a study of siplizumab effects on memory and regulatory T cells. Here immunoSEQ multiplex PCR was the method, and the copy in TCRdb shows in-frame clones only, minus some. The table lists approximately 120,000 clones, 92% of them singletons. The sequenced sample was Tregs sorted from blood. These receptors were collected from a human donor in good health.

The V and J genes are TRBV27 and TRBJ2-2; D call uncertain. CDR1 is MNHEY, CDR2 SMNVEV, per germline (reference sequence). Trimming took 6 bases from V and 4 from J, leaving 3 bases between them. The CDR3 is made up of 11 amino acids. The CDR3 is CASRGTGELFF. CDR3 coding DNA: TGTGCCAGCAGAGGCACCGGGGAGCTGTTTTTT.

This sequence joins TRBV6-5 and TRBJ2-2; 8 positions match TRBD2. The ends lost 6 bases at V and 6 bases at J; junction bases unmatched: 3. Germline CDR1 and CDR2: MNHEY and SVGAGI. The CDR3 extends over 13 amino acids. The DNA for the CDR3 is TGTGCCAGCAGCAATAGCGGGGCCGGGGAGCTGTTTTTT. This encodes CASSNSGAGELFF.

This sequence joins TRBV4-2 and TRBJ1-5; D is uncertain. Germline V lookup: CDR1 LGHNA, CDR2 YNFKEQ. CDR3 size: 16 residues. The V end was cut by 8 bases, the J end by 4 bases, with 21 bases between. Here the CDR3 DNA reads TGTGCCAGCTCTACTGTTCGGGCCAACGGGAATCAGCCCCAGCATTTT. Translated: CASSTVRANGNQPQHF.

The rearrangement links TRBV5-5 to TRBJ1-1; D not certain. V lost 2 bases and J lost 0, with 5 bases in between. The CDR3 has 13 amino acids. CDR1 is SGHKS and CDR2 is YYEKEE in the germline V gene (reference sequence). CDR3 DNA sequence: TGTGCCAGCAGCTTCACGGTGAACACTGAAGCTTTCTTT. Translated: CASSFTVNTEAFF.

The J gene is TRBJ2-5, the V gene TRBV5-1; a weak D match, TRBD2 (6 bases). Germline V gene sequence: CDR1 SGHRS, CDR2 YFSETQ. Trimming stripped 4 bases from V and 4 bases from J, with 11 bases between. This CDR3 has 13 residues. The CDR3 here is CASSVGTGETQYF. The CDR3 coding sequence is TGCGCCAGCAGCGTGGGGACTGGAGAGACCCAGTACTTC. Using reference TRBV5-1 and TRBJ2-5 for the parts outside the CDR3, the full variable domain is KAGVTQTPRYLIKTRGQQVTLSCSPISGHRSVSWYQQTPGQGLQFLFEYFSETQRNKGNFPGRFSGRQFSNSRSEMNVSTLELGDSALYLCASSVGTGETQYFGPGTRLLVL.

The chain carries TRBV6-5 and TRBJ1-2; D remains unclear. V was shortened by 0 bases and J by 8 bases, with 10 bases between the two germline ends. The CDR3 is 13 residues long. The V gene's germline CDR1 is MNHEY and CDR2 SVGAGI. The CDR3 DNA reads as TGTGCCAGCAGTTACTCGCCCGCGCGAGGCTACACCTTC. Encoded protein: CASSYSPARGYTF.

This clone was counted only a few times. The V gene is TRBV12-2, the J gene TRBJ2-1; the DNA was not used to check the table's D call, TRBD2. TRBV12-2 counts as a pseudogene. The CDR3 is made up of 15 amino acids. The CDR3 loop reads CASRRNLQRNNEQFF. CDR3 DNA sequence: TGTGCAAGTCGCCGTAACCTCCAGCGGAACAATGAGCAGTTCTTC.

The rearrangement joins TRBV30 to TRBJ2-5, with TRBD2 matching over 10 bases. The end of the DNA aligns better with TRBJ2-7, so the J call may be wrong. CDR3 size: 13 residues. CDR1 and CDR2 (germline): GTSNPN, SVGIG (reference sequence). DNA for the CDR3: TGTGCCTGGAGCGGACTAGCGGCTTACGAGCAGTACTTC. It yields the protein CAWSGLAAYEQYF.

The chain has TRBV6-6 and TRBJ1-5; the D gene is possibly TRBD1 (6 bases). CDR1 is MNHNY and CDR2 is SVGAGI in the germline V gene (reference sequence). The CDR3 has 16 residues. With 1 base removed from V and 2 bases from J, the gap between germline ends came to 12 bases. Written as DNA, the CDR3 is TGTGCCAGCAGTTACTTACAGGGAAGGGGCAATCAGCCCCAGCATTTT. It codes for CASSYLQGRGNQPQHF.

In nucleotides, the CDR3 is TGTGCCAGCAGCTACCCAGGGGCGAGCTCTGGAAACACCATATATTTT. Translation: CASSYPGASSGNTIYF. The V call is TRBV7-2, the J call TRBJ1-3; a weak D match, TRBD1 (6 bases). This CDR3 contains 16 residues. The germline CDR1 and CDR2 sequences are SGHTA and FQGNSA. Trimming shortened V by 4 bases and J by 0 bases, and 13 bases separated the two germline ends.

The genes are TRBV5-1 and TRBJ2-2; the D gene is possibly TRBD1 (6 bases). Germline lookup yields CDR1 SGHRS and CDR2 YFSETQ. V lost 0 bases to trimming and J lost 1 base, with 16 bases between them. This CDR3 spans 18 amino acids. CDR3 nucleotide sequence: TGCGCCAGCAGCTTGGTCACAGGGTCGATAGGGAACACCGGGGAGCTGTTTTTT. It yields the protein CASSLVTGSIGNTGELFF.

This chain connects TRBV7-9 to TRBJ2-5; a weak D match, TRBD1 (5 bases). The germline gives CDR1 SEHNR, CDR2 FQNEAQ (reference sequence). The germline V and J ends were trimmed by 6 bases and 3 bases, with 8 bases remaining between them. This CDR3 has 12 amino acids. The CDR3 DNA follows: TGTGCCAGCAGGGACACCGAAGAGACCCAGTACTTC. Its translation is CASRDTEETQYF.

V usage is TRBV19 and J usage is TRBJ2-6, with 7 positions matching TRBD1. This CDR3 has 15 residues. Germline CDR1 reads LNHDA; CDR2 reads SQIVND (reference sequence). V lost 7 bases to trimming and J lost 2 bases; unmatched junction nucleotides: 5. CDR3 protein: CASTRQGAGANVLTF. The CDR3, as DNA: TGTGCCAGTACCAGACAGGGTGCTGGGGCCAACGTCCTGACTTTC.

CDR3 bases: TGTGCCAGCAGCCCCCGCCAGCTGGCCACCTACGAGCAGTACTTC. It codes for CASSPRQLATYEQYF. The chain employs TRBV6-5 and TRBJ2-7, with D unresolved. CDR1 and CDR2 (germline): MNHEY, SVGAGI. The CDR3 extends over 15 amino acids. Trimming pared 6 bases from V and 2 bases from J, leaving 17 bases between.

The rearrangement uses TRBV5-1 and TRBJ2-2, with 9 bases lining up with TRBD2. V dropped 3 bases and J dropped 6; count of bases not matched to a gene: 12. This CDR3 is 17 amino acids long. Germline CDR1 SGHRS, CDR2 YFSETQ. DNA of the CDR3: TGCGCCAGCAGCTCCCAACTCGCGGGGGGGCCATCCGGGGAGCTGTTTTTT. Residues: CASSSQLAGGPSGELFF.

This clone was detected once. The chain joins TRBV5-5 to TRBJ2-1; possibly TRBD2 for D (6 bases). The CDR3 runs 14 residues. The germline V and J ends were trimmed by 4 bases and 4 bases, with 12 bases remaining between them. In germline, CDR1 is SGHKS, CDR2 YYEKEE (reference sequence). The CDR3 DNA reads as TGTGCCAGCAGCCACGGACTACTATACAATGAGCAGTTCTTC. Amino acid sequence: CASSHGLLYNEQFF.

In this sample, this clone turned up a few times. This chain connects TRBV7-8 to TRBJ1-1; D is ambiguous. Trimming left V 5 bases short and J 5 bases short, with 9 bases between. This CDR3 has 12 amino acids. CDR1 and CDR2 (germline): SGHVS, FQNEAQ. The CDR3, as DNA: TGTGCCAGCAGCCAAATTTGGACTGAAGCTTTCTTT. It translates to CASSQIWTEAFF.

The rearrangement links TRBV5-1 to TRBJ2-1, with D maybe TRBD2 (6 bases). From germline, CDR1 is SGHRS and CDR2 YFSETQ. V lost 1 base and J lost 7, with 15 bases in between. The CDR3 sequence is 15 residues long. CDR3 nucleotide sequence: TGCGCCAGCAGCTTGCGGACTACCTATATGAATGAGCAGTTCTTC. This encodes CASSLRTTYMNEQFF. Full variable domain (remainder filled in from reference TRBV5-1 and TRBJ2-1): KAGVTQTPRYLIKTRGQQVTLSCSPISGHRSVSWYQQTPGQGLQFLFEYFSETQRNKGNFPGRFSGRQFSNSRSEMNVSTLELGDSALYLCASSLRTTYMNEQFFGPGTRLTVL.

The chain is built from TRBV5-6 and TRBJ2-2; TRBD1 matches at 7 bases. V shed 4 bases and J 7 bases; nucleotides not matched to a gene: 10. CDR3 length: 15 amino acids. CDR1 is SGHDT, CDR2 YYEEEE, per germline. CDR3 residues: CASSRRQGRVGELFF. The CDR3 bases are TGTGCCAGCAGCAGAAGACAGGGACGGGTCGGGGAGCTGTTTTTT.

The chain employs TRBV5-1 and TRBJ1-3; TRBD1 matches 7 bases. This CDR3 spans 15 amino acids. Germline trimming cut 3 bases from V and 0 bases from J; bases unmatched to any gene: 3. The germline V gene has CDR1 SGHRS and CDR2 YFSETQ. CDR3 in DNA: TGCGCCAGCAGCTGGGACAGCTCCTCTGGAAACACCATATATTTT. Amino acids: CASSWDSSSGNTIYF.

This clone was seen once. This chain joins TRBV7-8 and TRBJ2-1, with 8 bases that match TRBD2. Germline values: CDR1 SGHVS, CDR2 FQNEAQ. Unmatched junction bases numbered 10, after V lost 6 bases and J lost 6 bases. The CDR3 totals 15 residues. The CDR3 spells CASRETGLVGNEQFF. The CDR3 DNA is TGTGCCAGCAGGGAAACGGGACTAGTCGGCAATGAGCAGTTCTTC.

This clone was recorded only once. This chain connects TRBV9 to TRBJ2-1; D is possibly TRBD1 or TRBD2 (6 bases each). The CDR3 runs to 15 residues. CDR1 is SGDLS and CDR2 is YYNGEE in the germline V gene. V was trimmed by 0 bases and J by 9 bases, leaving 16 bases between them. The CDR3 coding sequence is TGTGCCAGCAGCGTAGGGTCGGGGGCAAAGGGTGAGCAGTTCTTC. Encoded protein: CASSVGSGAKGEQFF.

The chain joins TRBV2 to TRBJ1-2; D might be TRBD1 (5 bases). Germline values: CDR1 SNHLY, CDR2 FYNNEI. The CDR3 sequence is 14 residues long. Trimming left V 4 bases short and J 6 bases short, with 15 bases between. The CDR3 coding sequence is TGTGCCAGCAGTGCGCGGTCAGGGTGGAATGGCTACACCTTC. This codes for CASSARSGWNGYTF.

The chain joins TRBV6-6 to TRBJ1-2, with D possibly being TRBD1 (5 bases). CDR3 length: 14 amino acids. The germline gives CDR1 MNHNY, CDR2 SVGAGI (reference sequence). Trimming removed 2 bases from V and 2 bases from J, with 9 bases in between. The CDR3 DNA sequence: TGTGCCAGCAGTTACGGGGGATCAAACTATGGCTACACCTTC. Translating gives CASSYGGSNYGYTF.

The chain recombines TRBV6-5 with TRBJ1-5, with D hard to call. The CDR3 covers 12 residues. Germline V CDR1 and CDR2: MNHEY, SVGAGI. Trimming removed 7 bases from V and 7 bases from J, with 11 bases in between. CDR3 residues: CASNIEGQPQHF. The CDR3 nucleotides are TGTGCCAGCAATATCGAGGGCCAGCCCCAGCATTTT.

V and J are TRBV27 and TRBJ2-7, with D maybe TRBD1 (6 bases). V lost 3 bases and J lost 5, with 14 bases in between. This CDR3 has 14 amino acids. CDR1 and CDR2 from the germline V gene are MNHEY and SMNVEV (reference sequence). CDR3 in DNA: TGTGCCAGCAGTTTGACGGGACAAGCCCACGAGCAGTACTTC. This codes for CASSLTGQAHEQYF.

The chain recombines TRBV9 with TRBJ2-5; 10 positions agree with TRBD2. Germline loops: CDR1 SGDLS, CDR2 YYNGEE. The ends lost 4 bases at V and 4 bases at J; junction bases unmatched: 7. This CDR3 is 15 amino acids long. The CDR3 here is CASSPRPSGGETQYF. The CDR3 coding sequence is TGTGCCAGCAGCCCCCGGCCTAGCGGGGGAGAGACCCAGTACTTC.

The chain recombines TRBV11-1 with TRBJ2-5, with no clear D. The CDR3 covers 14 residues. V was trimmed by 2 bases and J by 7 bases, leaving 14 bases between them. CDR1 is SGHAT, CDR2 FQDESV, per germline (reference sequence). This chain's CDR3 is CASSLLGTPGTQYF. The DNA of the CDR3 is TGTGCCAGCAGCTTATTAGGCACCCCAGGGACCCAGTACTTC.

This clone has a handful of counts. The CDR3 is CASRSPKVHEQYF. Written as DNA, the CDR3 is TGTGCCAGCAGGAGCCCGAAGGTCCACGAGCAGTACTTC. V gene TRBV6-1 combines with J gene TRBJ2-7; D gene unclear. The germline gives CDR1 MNHNS, CDR2 SASEGT. The length of the CDR3 is 13 residues. The ends were cut back, 6 bases at V and 5 bases at J, with 14 bases in the middle.

The V and J genes are TRBV6-6 and TRBJ1-2; D not certain. The germline CDR1 and CDR2 sequences are MNHNY and SVGAGI (reference sequence). The germline V and J ends were trimmed by 5 bases and 4 bases, with 11 bases remaining between them. The CDR3 is made up of 13 amino acids. This chain's CDR3 is CASSDRGGYGYTF. The CDR3 coding sequence is TGTGCCAGCAGTGACCGCGGAGGCTATGGCTACACCTTC.